Shown below are 11 T cell receptor beta chains from a single sample sequenced in a study of blood T cell repertoires in COVID-19. This table comes from immunoSEQ multiplex PCR, and its TCRdb copy is limited to in-frame clones, with some not included. The sample has over 200,000 clones, about four fifths seen once. The sample consisted of peripheral blood. The receptors derive from a woman aged 50 to 65 with active or convalescent COVID-19.

This clone was detected only a few times. This rearrangement joins TRBV3-1 (or the pseudogene TRBV3-2) to TRBJ1-4; 8 nucleotides align to TRBD1. Per the germline V gene, CDR1 is LGHDT and CDR2 is YNNKEL (reference sequence). V dropped 6 bases and J dropped 5; count of bases not matched to a gene: 8. The CDR3 length is 15 residues. CDR3 bases: TGTGCCAGCAGTGGGTCGGGACAGGTCAATGAAAAACTGTTTTTT. This translates into CASSGSGQVNEKLFF.

The chain carries TRBV30 and TRBJ1-1; D remains unclear. Germline CDR1 GTSNPN, CDR2 SVGIG (reference sequence). The CDR3 is made up of 12 amino acids. V lost 3 bases and J lost 3, with 8 bases in between. CDR3 in amino acids: CAWSPEYTEAFF. Here the CDR3 DNA reads TGTGCCTGGAGCCCAGAATACACTGAAGCTTTCTTT.

The V call is TRBV11-2, the J call TRBJ2-5; TRBD1 might be the D (6 bases). The CDR3 totals 15 residues. Germline V gives CDR1 SGHAT, CDR2 FQNNGV. Trimming shortened V by 6 bases and J by 5 bases, and 19 bases separated the two germline ends. CDR3 nucleotide sequence: TGTGCCAGCAGTTTTACTAGGGGGTCGGGGGAGACCCAGTACTTC. This gives the protein CASSFTRGSGETQYF.

The V call is TRBV11-3, the J call TRBJ2-1; 7 bases fit TRBD2. The CDR3 contains 12 residues. V gave up 5 bases and J gave up 6 bases; unmatched junction bases: 1. Per the germline V gene, CDR1 is SGHNT and CDR2 is YENEEA. The CDR3 is CASSGLGNEQFF. The CDR3 nucleotides read TGTGCCAGCAGCGGACTAGGCAATGAGCAGTTCTTC.

In this sample, this clone turned up once. This chain links TRBV7-3 with TRBJ1-1, with D possibly matching TRBD1 (6 bases). Germline CDR1 and CDR2: SGHTA and FQGTGA. The CDR3 is 13 amino acids. V was cut by 5 bases and J by 2 bases, with 9 bases left in between. CDR3 DNA: TGTGCCAGCAGCCCACAGGGTAACACTGAAGCTTTCTTT. Translating it yields CASSPQGNTEAFF.

J is TRBJ1-2 and V is TRBV6-5; 9 bases line up with TRBD1. J lost 4 bases, V lost 6 bases, and 9 bases had no gene match. CDR1 and CDR2 (germline): MNHEY, SVGAGI. The CDR3 loop spans 15 amino acids. CDR3 DNA: TGTGCCAGCAGGCATGACAGGGGGAACTCCTATGGCTACACCTTC. This encodes CASRHDRGNSYGYTF.

V is TRBV7-9 and J is TRBJ2-7; tentative D call: TRBD1 (6 bases). The germline gives CDR1 SEHNR, CDR2 FQNEAQ (reference sequence). V lost 3 bases and J lost 5, with 20 bases in between. This CDR3 has 16 amino acids. The CDR3 protein is CASSLHAGTFPHEQYF. CDR3 sequence (DNA): TGTGCCAGCAGCTTGCACGCCGGGACATTCCCCCACGAGCAGTACTTC.

The V call is TRBV2, the J call TRBJ2-7; tentative D call: TRBD1 (5 bases). Germline CDR1 reads SNHLY; CDR2 reads FYNNEI. The CDR3 sequence is 13 residues long. Trimming removed 9 bases at V and 2 bases at J, with 14 bases between. The CDR3 nucleotides are TGTGCCAGTAACGGGCAGGGCCCCTACGAGCAGTACTTC. Translated, it gives CASNGQGPYEQYF.

This clone showed up just once. The chain has TRBV5-4 and TRBJ1-2; D uncertain. The CDR3 runs 15 residues. Germline CDR1 and CDR2: SGHNT and YYREEE (reference sequence). V lost 4 bases and J 5 bases, leaving 18 bases between the germline ends. The CDR3 DNA sequence: TGTGCCAGCAGCCAATCGGGCCGCGCGGGTTATGGCTACACCTTC. Translation gives CASSQSGRAGYGYTF.

The rearrangement joins TRBV6-5 to TRBJ1-1, with D perhaps matching TRBD1 (6 bases). The CDR3 is 12 amino acids. Between the trimmed V and J ends, which lost 8 bases and 4 bases, there was a span of 11 bases. Germline CDR1 reads MNHEY; CDR2 reads SVGAGI. The CDR3 loop is CASGTGRTEAFF. The DNA of the CDR3 is TGTGCCAGCGGTACAGGGCGCACTGAAGCTTTCTTT.

This chain joins TRBV7-6 and TRBJ1-5, with TRBD1 as a possible D gene (6 bases). The V end lost 5 bases, the J end lost 6 bases, and 11 bases lay between the germline ends. Germline values: CDR1 SGHVS, CDR2 FNYEAQ. The CDR3 is 13 residues long. The CDR3 region is CASSLTGRQPQHF. The CDR3 region has the DNA TGTGCCAGCAGCCTAACAGGGCGTCAGCCCCAGCATTTT.